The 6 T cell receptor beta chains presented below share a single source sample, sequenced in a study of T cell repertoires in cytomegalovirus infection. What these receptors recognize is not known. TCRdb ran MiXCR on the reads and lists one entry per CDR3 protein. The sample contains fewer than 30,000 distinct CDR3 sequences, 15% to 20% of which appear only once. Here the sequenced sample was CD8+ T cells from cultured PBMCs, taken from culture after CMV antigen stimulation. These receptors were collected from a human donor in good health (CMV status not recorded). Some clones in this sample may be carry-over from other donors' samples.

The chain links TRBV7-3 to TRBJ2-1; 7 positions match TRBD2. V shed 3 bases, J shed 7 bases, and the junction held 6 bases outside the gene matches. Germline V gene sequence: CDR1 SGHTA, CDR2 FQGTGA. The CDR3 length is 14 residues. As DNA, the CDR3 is TGTGCCAGCAGCTTGGGAGGGCCTGGGAATGAGCAGTTCTTC. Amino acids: CASSLGGPGNEQFF.

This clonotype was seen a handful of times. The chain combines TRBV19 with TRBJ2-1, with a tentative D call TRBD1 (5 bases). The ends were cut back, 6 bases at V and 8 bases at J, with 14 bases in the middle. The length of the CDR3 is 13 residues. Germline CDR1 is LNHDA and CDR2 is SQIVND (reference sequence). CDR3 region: CASSPQGWDEQFF. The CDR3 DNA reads TGTGCCAGTAGCCCCCAGGGATGGGATGAGCAGTTCTTC.

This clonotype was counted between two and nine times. CDR3 sequence: CAISESFDSQNTIYF. DNA for the CDR3: TGTGCCATCAGTGAGTCCTTCGACAGCCAAAACACCATATATTTT. The rearrangement links TRBV10-3 to TRBJ1-3; possible D gene TRBD1, 5 bases. The V gene's germline CDR1 is ENHRY and CDR2 SYGVKD. The V end lost 0 bases, the J end lost 6 bases, and 12 bases lay between the germline ends. The CDR3 consists of 15 residues.

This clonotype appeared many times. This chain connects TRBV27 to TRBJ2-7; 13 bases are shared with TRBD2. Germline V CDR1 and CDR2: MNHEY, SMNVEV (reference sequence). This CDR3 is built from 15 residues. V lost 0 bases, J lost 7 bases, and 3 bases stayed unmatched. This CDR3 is CASSLSRTSGREQYF. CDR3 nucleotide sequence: TGTGCCAGCAGTTTATCCCGGACTAGCGGGAGAGAGCAGTACTTC.

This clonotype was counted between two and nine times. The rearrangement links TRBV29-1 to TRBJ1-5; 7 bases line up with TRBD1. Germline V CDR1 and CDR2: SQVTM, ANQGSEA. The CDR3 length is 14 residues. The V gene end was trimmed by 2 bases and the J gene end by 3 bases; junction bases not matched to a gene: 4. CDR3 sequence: CSVETGEANQPQHF. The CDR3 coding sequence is TGCAGCGTTGAAACAGGGGAGGCCAATCAGCCCCAGCATTTT.

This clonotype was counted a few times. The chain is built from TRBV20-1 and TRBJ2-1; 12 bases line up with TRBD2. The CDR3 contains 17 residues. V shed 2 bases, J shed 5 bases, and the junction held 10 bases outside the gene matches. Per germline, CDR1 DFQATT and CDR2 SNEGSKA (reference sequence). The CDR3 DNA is TGCAGTGCTAGACTCCATCCGACTAGCGGGAGCAACAATGAGCAGTTCTTC. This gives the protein CSARLHPTSGSNNEQFF.